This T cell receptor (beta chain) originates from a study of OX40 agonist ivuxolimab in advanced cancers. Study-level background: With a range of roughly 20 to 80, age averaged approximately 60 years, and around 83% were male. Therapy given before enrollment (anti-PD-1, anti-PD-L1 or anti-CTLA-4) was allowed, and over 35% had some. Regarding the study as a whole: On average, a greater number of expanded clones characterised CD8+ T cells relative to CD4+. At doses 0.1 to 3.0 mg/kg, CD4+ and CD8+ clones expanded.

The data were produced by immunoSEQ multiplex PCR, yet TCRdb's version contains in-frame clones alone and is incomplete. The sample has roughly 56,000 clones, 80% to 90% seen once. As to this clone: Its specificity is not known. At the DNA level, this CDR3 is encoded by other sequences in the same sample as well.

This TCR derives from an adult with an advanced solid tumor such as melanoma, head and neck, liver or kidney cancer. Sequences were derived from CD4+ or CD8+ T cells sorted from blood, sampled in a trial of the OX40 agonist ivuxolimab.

The CDR3 sequence is CASSPGQGGPDTQYF. In DNA form, the CDR3 reads TGCGCCAGCAGCCCGGGACAGGGGGGACCAGATACGCAGTATTTT. The V and J genes are TRBV5-1 and TRBJ2-3, with TRBD1 identical over 11 bases. This CDR3 has 15 amino acids. From germline, CDR1 is SGHRS and CDR2 YFSETQ. Germline trimming cut 4 bases from V and 4 bases from J; bases unmatched to any gene: 5.